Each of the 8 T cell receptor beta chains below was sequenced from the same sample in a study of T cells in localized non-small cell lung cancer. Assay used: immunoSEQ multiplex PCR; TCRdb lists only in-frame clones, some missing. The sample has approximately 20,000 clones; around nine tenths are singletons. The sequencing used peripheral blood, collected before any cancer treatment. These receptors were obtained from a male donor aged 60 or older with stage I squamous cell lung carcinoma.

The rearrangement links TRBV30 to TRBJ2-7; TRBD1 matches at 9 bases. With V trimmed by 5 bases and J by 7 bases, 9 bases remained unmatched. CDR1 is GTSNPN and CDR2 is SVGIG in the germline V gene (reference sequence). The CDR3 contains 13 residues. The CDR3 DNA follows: TGTGCCTGGTTGACAGGGGGTACGGGTGAGCAGTACTTC. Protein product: CAWLTGGTGEQYF.

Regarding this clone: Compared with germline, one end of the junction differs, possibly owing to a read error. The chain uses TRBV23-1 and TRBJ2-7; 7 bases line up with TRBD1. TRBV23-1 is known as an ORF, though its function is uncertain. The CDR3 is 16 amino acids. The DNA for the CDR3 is TGCGCCAGACCTAATTTTACAGGGGAGACGTCCTGCGAGCAGTACTTC. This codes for CARPNFTGETSCEQYF.

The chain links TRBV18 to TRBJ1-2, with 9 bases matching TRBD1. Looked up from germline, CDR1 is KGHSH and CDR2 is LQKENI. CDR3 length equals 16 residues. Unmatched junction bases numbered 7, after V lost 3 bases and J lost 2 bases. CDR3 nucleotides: TGTGCCAGCTCACCTGGACAGGGGATTGGAAACTATGGCTACACCTTC. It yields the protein CASSPGQGIGNYGYTF. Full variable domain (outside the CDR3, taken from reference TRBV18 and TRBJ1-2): NAGVMQNPRHLVRRRGQEARLRCSPMKGHSHVYWYRQLPEEGLKFMVYLQKENIIDESGMPKERFSAEFPKEGPSILRIQQVVRGDSAAYFCASSPGQGIGNYGYTFGSGTRLTVV.

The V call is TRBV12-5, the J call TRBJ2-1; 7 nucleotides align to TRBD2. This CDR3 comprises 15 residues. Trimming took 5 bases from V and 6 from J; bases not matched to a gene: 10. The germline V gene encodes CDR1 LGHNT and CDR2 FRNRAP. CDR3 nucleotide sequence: TGTGCTAGTGGTCTCCGCCGGGAGGTCGGCAATGAGCAGTTCTTC. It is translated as CASGLRREVGNEQFF.

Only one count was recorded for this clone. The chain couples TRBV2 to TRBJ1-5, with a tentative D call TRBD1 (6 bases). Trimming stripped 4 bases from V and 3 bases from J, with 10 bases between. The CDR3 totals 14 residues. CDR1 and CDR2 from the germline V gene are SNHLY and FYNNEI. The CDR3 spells CASSVSGDNQPQHF. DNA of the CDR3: TGTGCCAGCAGTGTGTCAGGGGACAATCAGCCCCAGCATTTT.

This CDR3 is CASSLTHNEQFF. The CDR3 DNA follows: TGCGCCAGCAGCCTGACGCACAATGAGCAGTTCTTC. The chain couples TRBV5-1 to TRBJ2-1; D not certain. In germline, CDR1 is SGHRS, CDR2 YFSETQ. V was clipped by 4 bases and J by 5 bases, with 7 bases between them. The CDR3 extends over 12 amino acids.

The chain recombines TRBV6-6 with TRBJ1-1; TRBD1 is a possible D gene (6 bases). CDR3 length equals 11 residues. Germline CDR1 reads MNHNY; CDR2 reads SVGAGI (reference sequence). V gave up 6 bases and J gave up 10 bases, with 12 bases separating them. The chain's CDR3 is CASRQGPVAFF. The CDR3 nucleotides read TGTGCCAGCAGACAGGGTCCGGTAGCTTTCTTT.

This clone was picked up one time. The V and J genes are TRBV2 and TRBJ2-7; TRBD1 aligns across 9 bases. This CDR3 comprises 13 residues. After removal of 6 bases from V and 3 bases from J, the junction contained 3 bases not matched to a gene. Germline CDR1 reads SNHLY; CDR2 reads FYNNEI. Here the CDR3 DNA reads TGTGCCAGCAGGTCGGGACAGGGCTACGAGCAGTACTTC. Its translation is CASRSGQGYEQYF.